The entry below gives a single T cell receptor beta chain sequence along with its context. The source of the sample is a study of blood T cell repertoires in COVID-19. Overall study context: Acute and convalescent COVID-19 samples came from the United States, Italy and Spain. Sample material is recorded as cDNA or gDNA derived from T cells, B-cell-depleted T cells, or PBMCs.

The germline V gene has CDR1 MGHRA and CDR2 YSYEKL. CDR3 length: 15 amino acids. V dropped 6 bases and J dropped 3; count of bases not matched to a gene: 10. Authors' data handling: Cell counts per sample came from amplifying reference gene primers. Profiling relied on immunoSEQ multiplex PCR, and the TCRdb table lists in-frame clones only, not all of them. The V and J calls and clone size are taken from that table; D and trimming were inferred from the DNA. The sample carries 280,000 or so clones, under 90% recorded once. The TCR was taken from a woman between 45 and 60 years old who had recovered from COVID-19. The chain employs TRBV4-1 and TRBJ2-5, with 7 bases lining up with TRBD1. The material sequenced was peripheral blood. CDR3 sequence (DNA): TGCGCCAGCAGGCCAGGGTCCGGGACAGAAGAGACCCAGTACTTC. It is translated as CASRPGSGTEETQYF.